This T cell receptor (beta chain) was observed in a study of human T cells and chemical hapten exposure. General study results and limits: After DPC sensitization, TCRs above 1 in 1000 frequency showed no change. Among expanded TCRs, significantly more large CDR3 similarity clusters formed than among controls.

On this clonotype: No antigen is known for it.

The library attached unique molecular identifiers to individual cDNA molecules. In TCRdb, the RACE reads were re-called with MiXCR into one record per CDR3 protein. The sample has over 55,000 distinct CDR3 sequences; around 10% are singletons. Germline assignment: CDR1 MNHEY and CDR2 SVGAGI. Losses at the gene ends were 5 bases for V and 2 bases for J; bases not matched to a gene: 7. CDR3 size: 16 residues. Time point of the sample: patch test 3, about 24 weeks after DPC sensitization. Treatment defined: therapeutic diphenylcyclopropenone sensitization with weekly scalp DPC. At every patch-test visit, blood was drawn before the patch test was applied.

This chain uses TRBV6-5 with TRBJ2-7, with 12 bases matching TRBD2. This receptor was identified in a woman aged 50 to 60 with alopecia areata. Some clones in this sample may be carry-over from other donors' samples. The material was whole blood, obtained in connection with sensitization to the hapten diphenylcyclopropenone (DPC). For the CDR3, the DNA is TGTGCCAGCAGTGACCGACTAGCGGGGGATCCCTACGAGCAGTACTTC. Its protein is CASSDRLAGDPYEQYF.